This entry lists 11 T cell receptor beta chains sequenced from one sample in a study of shared clonotypes between healthy human individuals. Measured with immunoSEQ multiplex PCR; TCRdb has only the in-frame clones, and not every one. The profile shows some 900,000 clones, about three quarters of them singletons. Sequences were obtained from memory CD4+ T cells sorted from blood. Subset described: CD45RA-negative fraction. All receptors come from a man in his late teens or twenties in good health.

The chain joins TRBV4-1 to TRBJ2-3; 9 bases align to TRBD1. This CDR3 is 17 amino acids long. Germline V CDR1 and CDR2: MGHRA, YSYEKL. V lost 3 bases, J lost 2 bases, and 9 bases stayed unmatched. The CDR3 spells CASSHPPGQGNTDTQYF. The CDR3 DNA reads TGCGCCAGCAGCCATCCTCCGGGACAGGGAAACACAGATACGCAGTATTTT.

The chain combines TRBV6-1 with TRBJ1-3; D not resolved. V lost 2 bases to trimming and J lost 2 bases, with 10 bases between them. Germline values: CDR1 MNHNS, CDR2 SASEGT. There are 15 residues in the CDR3. The CDR3 spells CASSEIGRTGNTIYF. As DNA, the CDR3 is TGTGCCAGCAGTGAAATCGGACGGACTGGAAACACCATATATTTT.

This clone has a single count. The V and J genes are TRBV30 and TRBJ2-1; 11 positions match TRBD2. The CDR3 runs to 14 residues. Looked up from germline, CDR1 is GTSNPN and CDR2 is SVGIG (reference sequence). After removal of 3 bases from V and 4 bases from J, the junction contained 2 bases not matched to a gene. The CDR3 sequence: CAWRLAGVYNEQFF. Written as DNA, the CDR3 is TGTGCCTGGAGACTAGCGGGGGTGTACAATGAGCAGTTCTTC.

J is TRBJ2-5 and V is TRBV6-1; TRBD1 aligns across 8 bases. V dropped 1 base and J dropped 4; count of bases not matched to a gene: 5. Per the germline V gene, CDR1 is MNHNS and CDR2 is SASEGT. This CDR3 has 15 residues. This CDR3 is CASSEGQGMGETQYF. In DNA, the CDR3 is TGTGCCAGCAGTGAAGGACAGGGGATGGGAGAGACCCAGTACTTC.

The gene calls are TRBV11-2 and TRBJ2-3; D is ambiguous. V was pared by 0 bases and J by 0 bases, with 10 bases between. The CDR3 consists of 16 residues. Germline-derived CDR1 and CDR2 are SGHAT and FQNNGV. DNA for the CDR3: TGTGCCAGCAGCTTAGAGGGTCTCATAAGCACAGATACGCAGTATTTT. Encoded protein: CASSLEGLISTDTQYF.

The chain employs TRBV30 and TRBJ2-7; D gene uncertain. The CDR3 is made up of 13 amino acids. Germline V gene lookup returns CDR1 GTSNPN and CDR2 SVGIG (reference sequence). V was clipped by 1 base and J by 2 bases, with 9 bases between them. In DNA, the CDR3 is TGTGCCTGGAGTGGGCCGGGTCCCTACGAGCAGTACTTC. Translating gives CAWSGPGPYEQYF.

The chain joins TRBV5-1 to TRBJ1-6, with D perhaps matching TRBD1 (6 bases). The germline V gene has CDR1 SGHRS and CDR2 YFSETQ. Trimming took 1 base from V and 8 from J, leaving 13 bases between them. There are 15 residues in the CDR3. CDR3 DNA: TGCGCCAGCAGCTTGTTACAGGGTAGTGATTCACCCCTCCACTTT. It translates to CASSLLQGSDSPLHF.

V gene TRBV14 combines with J gene TRBJ1-6; 7 bases fit TRBD1. The CDR3 is 14 amino acids. CDR1 and CDR2 from the germline V gene are SGHDN and FVKESK. V gave up 3 bases and J gave up 7 bases; unmatched junction bases: 3. The CDR3, as DNA: TGTGCCAGCAGCCAGTTGACAGGGAATTCACCCCTCCACTTT. As protein: CASSQLTGNSPLHF.

The chain combines TRBV5-6 with TRBJ2-6; D is undetermined. Trimming stripped 0 bases from V and 4 bases from J, with 5 bases between. This CDR3 contains 14 residues. Looked up from germline, CDR1 is SGHDT and CDR2 is YYEEEE. The CDR3 DNA reads as TGTGCCAGCAGCTTGGACGCGGGGGCCAACGTCCTGACTTTC. This sequence encodes CASSLDAGANVLTF. Supplemented by reference TRBV5-6 and TRBJ2-6, the full variable domain reads DAGVTQSPTHLIKTRGQQVTLRCSPKSGHDTVSWYQQALGQGPQFIFQYYEEEERQRGNFPDRFSGHQFPNYSSELNVNALLLGDSALYLCASSLDAGANVLTFGAGSRLTVL.

The rearrangement links TRBV10-3 to TRBJ2-3; 8 bases align to TRBD1. Losses at the gene ends were 6 bases for V and 0 bases for J; bases not matched to a gene: 5. CDR3 length: 15 residues. CDR1 is ENHRY and CDR2 is SYGVKD in the germline V gene. DNA for the CDR3: TGTGCCATCAGCCATGGGACAGGAAGCACAGATACGCAGTATTTT. Encoded protein: CAISHGTGSTDTQYF.

The CDR3 here is CASSQTTGTGQDTQYF. The CDR3 coding sequence is TGTGCCAGCAGCCAAACTACCGGGACAGGGCAAGATACGCAGTATTTT. The J gene is TRBJ2-3, the V gene TRBV4-2, with 9 bases aligning to TRBD1. V lost 2 bases, J lost 5 bases, and 8 bases stayed unmatched. The germline V gene encodes CDR1 LGHNA and CDR2 YNFKEQ. The CDR3 sequence is 16 residues long.